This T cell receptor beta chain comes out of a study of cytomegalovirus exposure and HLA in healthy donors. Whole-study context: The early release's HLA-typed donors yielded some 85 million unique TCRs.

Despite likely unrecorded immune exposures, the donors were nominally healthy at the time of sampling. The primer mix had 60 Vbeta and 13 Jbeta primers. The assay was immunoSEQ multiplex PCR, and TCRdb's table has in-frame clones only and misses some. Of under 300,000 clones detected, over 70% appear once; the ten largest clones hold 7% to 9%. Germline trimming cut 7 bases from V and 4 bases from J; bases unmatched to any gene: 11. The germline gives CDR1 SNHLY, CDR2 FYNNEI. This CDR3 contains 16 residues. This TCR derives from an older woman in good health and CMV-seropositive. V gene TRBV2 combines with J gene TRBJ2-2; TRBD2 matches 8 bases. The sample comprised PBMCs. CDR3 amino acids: CASNGISGSSTGELFF. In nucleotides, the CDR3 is TGTGCCAGCAATGGTATAAGCGGGAGCAGCACCGGGGAGCTGTTTTTT.